The T cell receptor beta chain described here comes from a study of vaccination effects on CD4 cells after COVID-19. Whole-study context: Each participant received a vaccine that was either BNT162b2 or mRNA-1273, given as two doses.

The CDR3 extends over 13 amino acids. Trimming shortened V by 6 bases and J by 4 bases, and 12 bases separated the two germline ends. In its sample, this clone was seen once. No antigen is known for it. Findings and caveats of the study: Common cold coronavirus cross-reactivity was shown by only 1 of 255 vaccine-induced clones in healthy vaccinees.

Profiling relied on immunoSEQ multiplex PCR, and the TCRdb table lists in-frame clones only, not all of them. Among 35,000 to 45,000 clones listed, under 70% were seen once. Within the ViraFEST assay, antigen-specific CD4+ T cells underwent expansion with viral peptide pools prior to sequencing. Upon completion of about ten days in culture, CD4+ T cells were isolated. Testing of the vaccine recipients showed negative nucleocapsid antibodies and no prior SARS-CoV-2 infection. On both days 3 and 7, half of the culture medium was replaced with IL-2 medium. This sequence joins TRBV12-3 or TRBV12-4 and TRBJ2-5; D ambiguous. Here the sequenced sample was CD4+ T cells from PBMCs cultured with HCoV-OC43 spike peptides, taken before COVID-19 vaccination. Subset specified: HCoV-OC43 spike overlapping peptide pool stimulation. This TCR was recovered from a human donor who received a COVID-19 vaccine. CDR3 nucleotide sequence: TGTGCCAGCAGCCACCTCATGGGAGAGACCCAGTACTTC. Its protein product is CASSHLMGETQYF.